Following are 3 T cell receptor beta chains from one sample sequenced in a study of blood T cell repertoires in COVID-19. Repertoires were generated with immunoSEQ multiplex PCR, while TCRdb's copy carries only in-frame clones and drops some. Here the sample spans about 99,000 clones, about four fifths being singletons. Source material: peripheral blood. The receptors stem from a man aged 65-85 years with active or convalescent COVID-19.

This chain links TRBV14 with TRBJ2-7; D might be TRBD1 (6 bases). The CDR3 consists of 16 residues. Trimming removed 1 base at V and 3 bases at J, with 16 bases between. Germline CDR1 and CDR2: SGHDN and FVKESK. CDR3 amino acids: CASSQAGRGRDYEQYF. Here the CDR3 DNA reads TGTGCCAGCAGCCAAGCCGGCAGGGGAAGAGACTACGAGCAGTACTTC.

The chain has TRBV28 and TRBJ2-7; unclear D gene. V was shortened by 3 bases and J by 6 bases, with 12 bases between the two germline ends. Germline values: CDR1 MDHEN, CDR2 SYDVKM. This CDR3 has 13 amino acids. The CDR3 DNA is TGTGCCAGCAGTTTCCGAGGTGTCGGCGAGCAGTACTTC. The encoded protein is CASSFRGVGEQYF.

This chain connects TRBV29-1 to TRBJ2-1; 7 bases line up with TRBD1. Trimming cost V 6 bases and J 7 bases; bases outside gene matches: 6. This CDR3 is built from 12 residues. CDR1 SQVTM and CDR2 ANQGSEA come from the germline V gene. The CDR3 nucleotides read TGCAGCGTGTGGACAGGTCAGAATGAGCAGTTCTTC. Translated, it gives CSVWTGQNEQFF.